This T cell receptor beta chain was profiled in a study of shared clonotypes between healthy human individuals. About this clone itself: What it binds is unknown.

The CDR3 is made up of 15 amino acids. Per the germline V gene, CDR1 is MDHEN and CDR2 is SYDVKM. The trim removed 5 bases at V and 0 bases at J, leaving 3 bases unmatched. Assay: immunoSEQ multiplex PCR; the TCRdb copy retains only in-frame clones and omits some. Of about 2.3 million clones detected, more than 80% appear once; the ten largest clones hold about 0.39%. Regarding the study as a whole: Blood was the sole source, and tissue repertoires probably differ. Lower generation probabilities were found for non-shared clonotypes than for those shared by all four donors.

The origin of this receptor is a man between 18 and 35 years old in good health. Some clones in this sample may be carry-over from other donors' samples. Sequencing was performed on naive CD4+ T cells from PBMCs. Subset in this sample: CD45RA+ positively selected. V gene TRBV28 combines with J gene TRBJ2-3; TRBD2 agrees at 9 bases. The CDR3: CASSLAGTSTDTQYF. Here the CDR3 DNA reads TGTGCCAGCAGTCTAGCGGGGACTAGCACAGATACGCAGTATTTT.